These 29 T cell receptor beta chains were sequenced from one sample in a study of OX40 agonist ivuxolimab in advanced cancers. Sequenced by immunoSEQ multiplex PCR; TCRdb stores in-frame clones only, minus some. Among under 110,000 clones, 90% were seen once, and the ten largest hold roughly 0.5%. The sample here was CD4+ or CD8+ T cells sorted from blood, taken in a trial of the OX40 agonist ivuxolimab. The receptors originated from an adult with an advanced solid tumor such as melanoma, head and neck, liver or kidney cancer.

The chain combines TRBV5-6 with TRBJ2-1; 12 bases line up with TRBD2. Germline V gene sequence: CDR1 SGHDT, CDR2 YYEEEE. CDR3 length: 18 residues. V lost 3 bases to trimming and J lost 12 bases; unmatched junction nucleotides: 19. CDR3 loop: CASSSPGLAGTPGRGQFF. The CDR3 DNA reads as TGTGCCAGCAGCTCTCCCGGACTAGCGGGAACCCCTGGGAGGGGGCAGTTCTTC.

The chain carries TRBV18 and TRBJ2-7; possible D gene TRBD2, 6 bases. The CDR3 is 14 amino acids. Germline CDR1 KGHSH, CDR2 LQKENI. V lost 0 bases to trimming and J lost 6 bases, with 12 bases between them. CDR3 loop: CASSPPEGAREQYF. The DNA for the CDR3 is TGTGCCAGCTCACCACCGGAGGGAGCCCGCGAGCAGTACTTC.

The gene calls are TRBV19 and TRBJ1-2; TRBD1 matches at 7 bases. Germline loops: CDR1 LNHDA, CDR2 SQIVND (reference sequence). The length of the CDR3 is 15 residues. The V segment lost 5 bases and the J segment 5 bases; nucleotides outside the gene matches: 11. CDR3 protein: CASSPGQTIVYGYTF. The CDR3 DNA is TGTGCCAGTAGTCCGGGACAGACCATAGTATATGGCTACACCTTC.

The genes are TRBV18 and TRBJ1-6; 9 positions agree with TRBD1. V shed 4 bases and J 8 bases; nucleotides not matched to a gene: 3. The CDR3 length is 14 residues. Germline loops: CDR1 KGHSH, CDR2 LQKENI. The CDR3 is CASSRTGEDSPLHF. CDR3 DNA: TGTGCCAGCTCACGGACAGGGGAGGATTCACCCCTCCACTTT.

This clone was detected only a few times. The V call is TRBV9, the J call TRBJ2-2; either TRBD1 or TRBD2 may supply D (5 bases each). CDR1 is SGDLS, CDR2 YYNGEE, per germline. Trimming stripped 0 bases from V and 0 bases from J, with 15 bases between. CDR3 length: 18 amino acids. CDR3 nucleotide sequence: TGTGCCAGCAGCGTAGCTCCACCGGGGCGGTCGAACACCGGGGAGCTGTTTTTT. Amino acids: CASSVAPPGRSNTGELFF.

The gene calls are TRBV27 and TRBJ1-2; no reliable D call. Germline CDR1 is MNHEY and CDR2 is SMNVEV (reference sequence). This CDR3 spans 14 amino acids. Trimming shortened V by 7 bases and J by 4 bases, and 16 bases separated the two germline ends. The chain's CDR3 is CASTSLPRVYGYTF. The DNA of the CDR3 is TGTGCCAGCACCTCCCTCCCGAGGGTCTATGGCTACACCTTC.

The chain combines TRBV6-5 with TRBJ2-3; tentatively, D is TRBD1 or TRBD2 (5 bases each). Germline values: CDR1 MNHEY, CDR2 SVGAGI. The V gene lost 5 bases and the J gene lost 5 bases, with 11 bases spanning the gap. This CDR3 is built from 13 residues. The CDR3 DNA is TGTGCCAGCAGTCGGGACCTCAGAGATACGCAGTATTTT. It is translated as CASSRDLRDTQYF.

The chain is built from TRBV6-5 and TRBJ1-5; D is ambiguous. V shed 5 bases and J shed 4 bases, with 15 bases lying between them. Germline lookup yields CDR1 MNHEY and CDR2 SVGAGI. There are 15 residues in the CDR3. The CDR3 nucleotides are TGTGCCAGCAGTCCTTACTATACCGATAATCAGCCCCAGCATTTT. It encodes CASSPYYTDNQPQHF.

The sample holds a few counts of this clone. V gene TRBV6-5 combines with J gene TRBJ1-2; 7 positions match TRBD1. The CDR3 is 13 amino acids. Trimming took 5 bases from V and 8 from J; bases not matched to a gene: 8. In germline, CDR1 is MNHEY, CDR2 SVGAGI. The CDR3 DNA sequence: TGTGCCAGCAGTGATGGACAGGCGGGAGGCTACACCTTC. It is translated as CASSDGQAGGYTF.

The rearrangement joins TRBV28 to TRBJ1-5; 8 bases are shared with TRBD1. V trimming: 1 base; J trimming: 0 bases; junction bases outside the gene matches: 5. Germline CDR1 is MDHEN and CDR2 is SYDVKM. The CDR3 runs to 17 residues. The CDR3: CASSLSAGTGSNQPQHF. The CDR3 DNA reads TGTGCCAGCAGTTTATCAGCCGGGACAGGTAGCAATCAGCCCCAGCATTTT.

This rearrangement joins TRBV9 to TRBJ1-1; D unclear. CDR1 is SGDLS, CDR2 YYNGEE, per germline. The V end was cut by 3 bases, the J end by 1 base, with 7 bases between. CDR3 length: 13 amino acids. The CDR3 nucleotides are TGTGCCAGCAGCGGCCTCGAGAACACTGAAGCTTTCTTT. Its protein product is CASSGLENTEAFF.

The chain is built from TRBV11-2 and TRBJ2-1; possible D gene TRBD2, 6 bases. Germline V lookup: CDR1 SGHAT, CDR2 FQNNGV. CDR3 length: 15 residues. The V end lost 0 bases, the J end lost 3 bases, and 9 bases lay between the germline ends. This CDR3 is CASSLERGLYNEQFF. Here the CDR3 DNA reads TGTGCCAGCAGCTTAGAGCGGGGACTCTACAATGAGCAGTTCTTC.

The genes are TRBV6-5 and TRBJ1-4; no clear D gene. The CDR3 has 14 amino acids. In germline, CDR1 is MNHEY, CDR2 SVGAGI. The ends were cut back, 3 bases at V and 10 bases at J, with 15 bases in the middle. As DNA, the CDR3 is TGTGCCAGCAGTTATGGTACCGGGGAAGGAAAACTGTTTTTT. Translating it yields CASSYGTGEGKLFF.

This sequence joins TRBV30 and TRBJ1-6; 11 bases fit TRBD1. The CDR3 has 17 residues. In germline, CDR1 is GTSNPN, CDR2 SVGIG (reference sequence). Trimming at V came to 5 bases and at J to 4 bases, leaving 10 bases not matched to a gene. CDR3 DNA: TGTGCCTGGGCCCTCTGGGACAGGGGGACTTATAATTCACCCCTCCACTTT. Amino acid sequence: CAWALWDRGTYNSPLHF.

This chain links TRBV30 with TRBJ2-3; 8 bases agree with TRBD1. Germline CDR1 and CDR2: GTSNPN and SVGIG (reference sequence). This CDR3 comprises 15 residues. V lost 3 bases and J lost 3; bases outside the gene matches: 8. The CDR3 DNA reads TGTGCCTGGAGCAACCAGGGGGCTGCGACAGATACGCAGTATTTT. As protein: CAWSNQGAATDTQYF.

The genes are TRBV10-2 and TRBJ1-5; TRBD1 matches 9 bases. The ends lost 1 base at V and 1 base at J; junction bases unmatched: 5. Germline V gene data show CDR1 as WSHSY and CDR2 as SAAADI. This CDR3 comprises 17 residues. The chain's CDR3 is CASSEFGGQGSNQPQHF. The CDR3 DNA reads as TGCGCCAGCAGTGAGTTTGGGGGACAGGGCAGCAATCAGCCCCAGCATTTT.

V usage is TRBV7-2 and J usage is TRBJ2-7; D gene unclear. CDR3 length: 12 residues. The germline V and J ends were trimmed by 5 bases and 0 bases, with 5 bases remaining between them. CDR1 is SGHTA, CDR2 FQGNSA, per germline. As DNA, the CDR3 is TGTGCCAGCAGCCAGAACTCCTACGAGCAGTACTTC. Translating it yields CASSQNSYEQYF.

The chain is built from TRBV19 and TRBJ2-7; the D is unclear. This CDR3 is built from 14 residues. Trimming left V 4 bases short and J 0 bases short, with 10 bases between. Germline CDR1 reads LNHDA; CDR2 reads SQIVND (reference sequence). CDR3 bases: TGTGCCAGTAGTACGGGCCCTTCCTCCTACGAGCAGTACTTC. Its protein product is CASSTGPSSYEQYF.

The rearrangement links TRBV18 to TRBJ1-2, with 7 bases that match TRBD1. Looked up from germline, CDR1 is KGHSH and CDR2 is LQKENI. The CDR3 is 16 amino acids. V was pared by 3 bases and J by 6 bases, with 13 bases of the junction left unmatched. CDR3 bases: TGTGCCAGCTCACCTTCCGACAGGGTGGGTTTTGATGGCTACACCTTC. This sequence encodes CASSPSDRVGFDGYTF.

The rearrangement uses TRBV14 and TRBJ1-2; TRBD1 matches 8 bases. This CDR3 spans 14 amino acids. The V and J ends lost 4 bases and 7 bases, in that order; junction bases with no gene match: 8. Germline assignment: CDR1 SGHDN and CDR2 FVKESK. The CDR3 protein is CASSLMTGVGGYTF. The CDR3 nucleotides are TGTGCCAGCAGCCTGATGACAGGGGTTGGTGGCTACACCTTC.

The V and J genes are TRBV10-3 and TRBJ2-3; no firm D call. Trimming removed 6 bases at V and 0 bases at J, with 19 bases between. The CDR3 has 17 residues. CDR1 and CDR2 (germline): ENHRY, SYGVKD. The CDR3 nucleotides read TGTGCCATCAGAGCCTGGTCGACTGACCCTAGCACAGATACGCAGTATTTT. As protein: CAIRAWSTDPSTDTQYF.

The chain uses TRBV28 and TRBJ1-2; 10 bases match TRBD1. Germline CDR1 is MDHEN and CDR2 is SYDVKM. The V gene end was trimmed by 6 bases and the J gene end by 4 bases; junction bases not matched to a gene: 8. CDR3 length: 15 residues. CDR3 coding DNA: TGTGCCAGCAGCCCTCGACAGGGGGCGCTCTATGGCTACACCTTC. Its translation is CASSPRQGALYGYTF.

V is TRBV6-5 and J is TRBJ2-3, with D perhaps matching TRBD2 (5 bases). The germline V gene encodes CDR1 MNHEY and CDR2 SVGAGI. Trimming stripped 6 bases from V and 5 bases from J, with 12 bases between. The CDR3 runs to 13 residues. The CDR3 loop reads CASSRGHGDTQYF. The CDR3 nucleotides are TGTGCCAGCAGCCGCGGGCATGGAGATACGCAGTATTTT.

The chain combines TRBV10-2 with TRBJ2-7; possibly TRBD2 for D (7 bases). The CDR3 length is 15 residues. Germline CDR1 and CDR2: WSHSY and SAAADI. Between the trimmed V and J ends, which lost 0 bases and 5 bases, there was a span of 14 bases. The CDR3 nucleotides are TGCGCCAGCAGTGAGTCTGGCGGGGGCATCCACGAGCAGTACTTC. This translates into CASSESGGGIHEQYF.

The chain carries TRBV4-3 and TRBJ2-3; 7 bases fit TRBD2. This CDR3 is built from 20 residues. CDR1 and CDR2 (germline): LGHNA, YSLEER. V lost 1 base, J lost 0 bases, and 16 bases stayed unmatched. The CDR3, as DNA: TGCGCCAGCAGCCAAGTGGGGGGGAAAGCGGGGACCCCGAGCACAGATACGCAGTATTTT. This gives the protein CASSQVGGKAGTPSTDTQYF.

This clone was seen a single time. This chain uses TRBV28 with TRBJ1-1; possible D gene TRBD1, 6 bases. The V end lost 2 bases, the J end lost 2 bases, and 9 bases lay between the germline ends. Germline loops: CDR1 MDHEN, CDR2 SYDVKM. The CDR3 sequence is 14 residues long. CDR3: CASSLGTLNTEAFF. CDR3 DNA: TGTGCCAGCAGTTTAGGGACATTAAACACTGAAGCTTTCTTT.

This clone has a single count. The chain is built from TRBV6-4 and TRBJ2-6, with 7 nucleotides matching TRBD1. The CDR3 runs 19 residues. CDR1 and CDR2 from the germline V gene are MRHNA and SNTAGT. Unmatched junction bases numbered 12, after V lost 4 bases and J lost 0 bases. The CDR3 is CASSASTGYLHSGANVLTF. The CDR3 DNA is TGTGCCAGCAGTGCCTCGACAGGGTACCTTCACTCTGGGGCCAACGTCCTGACTTTC.

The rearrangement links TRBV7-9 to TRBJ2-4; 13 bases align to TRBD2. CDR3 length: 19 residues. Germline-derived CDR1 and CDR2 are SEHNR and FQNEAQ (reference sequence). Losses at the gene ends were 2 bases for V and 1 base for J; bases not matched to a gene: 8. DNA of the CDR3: TGTGCCAGCAGCTTAATACTAGCGGGGGGGCCCTTGGCCAAAAACATTCAGTACTTC. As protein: CASSLILAGGPLAKNIQYF.

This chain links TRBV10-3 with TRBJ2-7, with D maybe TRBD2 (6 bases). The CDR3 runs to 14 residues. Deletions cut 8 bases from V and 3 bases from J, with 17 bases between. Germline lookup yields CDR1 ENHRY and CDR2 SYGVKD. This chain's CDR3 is CAIATVGTLYEQYF. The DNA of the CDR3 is TGTGCCATCGCCACAGTAGGGACTCTCTACGAGCAGTACTTC.